Shown below are 26 T cell receptor beta chains from a single sample sequenced in a study of blood T cells in healthy people across ages. A second roughly 7 to 12 cycle PCR used barcoded and J-beta primers. TCRdb redid the calling of the 5' RACE reads with MiXCR, one entry per CDR3 protein. Here the sample spans over 1,300,000 distinct CDR3 sequences, approximately 59% being singletons. Sequenced material: blood. The receptors originated from a man between 18 and 29 years old in good health.

The rearrangement links TRBV6-5 to TRBJ2-5; weak D call: TRBD1 (5 bases). The J call is uncertain, as TRBJ2-7 better fits the DNA end. Germline CDR1 reads MNHEY; CDR2 reads SVGAGI. This CDR3 has 14 residues. CDR3 nucleotides: TGTGCCAGCAGTTACGGTCCGCAGGGCTACGAGCAGTACTTC. Its translation: CASSYGPQGYEQYF.

This clonotype showed up just a few times. CDR3 loop: CASGETSGAYEQYF. Here the CDR3 DNA reads TGTGCCAGCGGGGAAACTAGCGGGGCCTACGAGCAGTACTTC. The chain has TRBV6-5 and TRBJ2-7; 10 bases agree with TRBD2. CDR3 length equals 14 residues. Trimming cost V 8 bases and J 2 bases; bases outside gene matches: 6. CDR1 and CDR2 (germline): MNHEY, SVGAGI.

V is TRBV27 and J is TRBJ2-1; 7 positions agree with TRBD2. The V gene end was trimmed by 4 bases and the J gene end by 4 bases; junction bases not matched to a gene: 10. The CDR3 spans 16 residues. Per the germline V gene, CDR1 is MNHEY and CDR2 is SMNVEV (reference sequence). This CDR3 reads CASSYDGRAGYNEQFF. In DNA, the CDR3 is TGTGCCAGCAGTTATGATGGACGAGCGGGATACAATGAGCAGTTCTTC.

The CDR3 coding sequence is TGCGCCAGCAGTGCGACGGATTGGGGTGAGCAGTTCTTC. It translates to CASSATDWGEQFF. V gene TRBV10-2 combines with J gene TRBJ2-1; D unclear. From germline, CDR1 is WSHSY and CDR2 SAAADI. V lost 4 bases and J lost 9, with 13 bases in between. The CDR3 loop spans 13 amino acids.

This chain links TRBV6-2 or TRBV6-3 with TRBJ2-4; D uncertain. The J call may be mistaken, given a closer DNA end match to TRBJ2-7. CDR1 is MNHEY, CDR2 SVGEGT, per germline. The CDR3 loop spans 11 amino acids. The CDR3 sequence: CASSFIDEQYF. Written as DNA, the CDR3 is TGTGCCAGCAGTTTTATCGACGAGCAGTACTTC.

This chain uses TRBV20-1 with TRBJ2-5; the D is unclear. V lost 8 bases and J 3 bases, leaving 22 bases between the germline ends. The germline CDR1 and CDR2 sequences are DFQATT and SNEGSKA (reference sequence). The CDR3 covers 15 residues. CDR3 coding DNA: TGCAGTCGATGGATGGTTAACCCATCTAAAGAGACCCAGTACTTC. The encoded protein is CSRWMVNPSKETQYF.

This sequence joins TRBV29-1 and TRBJ1-5, with 8 bases that match TRBD1. The V segment lost 4 bases and the J segment 7 bases; nucleotides outside the gene matches: 6. The CDR3 is 13 residues long. Germline V gene data show CDR1 as SQVTM and CDR2 as ANQGSEA. Written as DNA, the CDR3 is TGCAGCGTTGTGACAGGGGCGGAACAGCCCCAGCATTTT. This gives the protein CSVVTGAEQPQHF.

The chain couples TRBV6-5 to TRBJ1-2, with TRBD1 matching 7 bases. Trimming at V came to 5 bases and at J to 2 bases, leaving 8 bases not matched to a gene. There are 15 residues in the CDR3. Germline assignment: CDR1 MNHEY and CDR2 SVGAGI. The CDR3 DNA reads TGTGCCAGCAGTGCCTCAGGGGGTCAGAACTATGGCTACACCTTC. Protein: CASSASGGQNYGYTF.

This chain links TRBV12-3 or TRBV12-4 with TRBJ2-2; 7 positions agree with TRBD2. This CDR3 has 15 residues. The J segment lost 7 bases and the V segment lost 6 bases, leaving 11 bases of the junction unmatched. The CDR3: CASSGDSGEVGELFF. In nucleotides, the CDR3 is TGTGCCAGCAGCGGAGACAGCGGGGAAGTCGGGGAGCTGTTTTTT.

The chain has TRBV7-9 and TRBJ2-7; D is perhaps TRBD1 (5 bases). Germline CDR1 is SEHNR and CDR2 is FQNEAQ (reference sequence). The CDR3 has 14 residues. V lost 5 bases, J lost 4 bases, and 15 bases lay in between. The CDR3, as DNA: TGTGCCAGCAGCACTTTATCGACAGCGTACGAGCAGTACTTC. It yields the protein CASSTLSTAYEQYF.

This clonotype was detected a few times. The chain joins TRBV6-6 to TRBJ1-4, with D tentatively TRBD1 (6 bases). The CDR3 has 14 amino acids. V was pared by 6 bases and J by 6 bases, with 14 bases between. Germline V lookup: CDR1 MNHNY, CDR2 SVGAGI (reference sequence). The CDR3 region has the DNA TGTGCCAGCAGGCACGGGGGGCGCGATGAAAAACTGTTTTTT. It translates to CASRHGGRDEKLFF.

The CDR3, as DNA: TGTGCCTGGAGTGCCGGGACCTCAAACACCGAGCAGTACTTC. Translated, it gives CAWSAGTSNTEQYF. The genes are TRBV30 and TRBJ2-7; D is perhaps TRBD1 or TRBD2 (5 bases each). The CDR3 has 14 amino acids. From germline, CDR1 is GTSNPN and CDR2 SVGIG (reference sequence). V was shortened by 1 base and J by 6 bases, with 16 bases between the two germline ends.

The chain's CDR3 is CSVERAAGGNTGELFF. DNA for the CDR3: TGCAGCGTTGAGAGAGCGGCGGGAGGGAACACCGGGGAGCTGTTTTTT. This chain uses TRBV29-1 with TRBJ2-2; 8 bases map to TRBD2. CDR1 and CDR2 from the germline V gene are SQVTM and ANQGSEA. Trimming took 3 bases from V and 1 from J; bases not matched to a gene: 7. This CDR3 is 16 amino acids long.

This clonotype was recorded a few times. The gene calls are TRBV28 and TRBJ2-1, with D perhaps matching TRBD1 or TRBD2 (5 bases each). CDR3 length: 15 residues. Germline CDR1 MDHEN, CDR2 SYDVKM. With 3 bases removed from V and 2 bases from J, the gap between germline ends came to 11 bases. CDR3: CASSFERDPYNEQFF. In DNA, the CDR3 is TGTGCCAGCAGTTTCGAGAGGGACCCCTACAATGAGCAGTTCTTC.

The chain recombines TRBV6-5 with TRBJ2-5; 10 nucleotides line up with TRBD2. The CDR3 length is 15 residues. The V gene end was trimmed by 2 bases and the J gene end by 7 bases; junction bases not matched to a gene: 7. Germline CDR1 reads MNHEY; CDR2 reads SVGAGI. CDR3 in DNA: TGTGCCAGCAGTTACGAGTCTAGCGGGAGCGGGACCCAGTACTTC. Translated: CASSYESSGSGTQYF.

The gene calls are TRBV4-3 and TRBJ2-3, with a weak D call TRBD2 (6 bases). Trimming took off 0 bases at V and 4 bases at J, with 20 bases between the two ends. This CDR3 is 18 amino acids long. The germline CDR1 and CDR2 sequences are LGHNA and YSLEER. The CDR3 protein is CASSQDSDAGWEADTQYF. CDR3 in DNA: TGCGCCAGCAGCCAAGATTCTGACGCAGGGTGGGAGGCAGATACGCAGTATTTT.

This chain joins TRBV2 and TRBJ1-5, with a possible D match to TRBD1 (5 bases). Trimming took 2 bases from V and 0 from J, leaving 11 bases between them. Looked up from germline, CDR1 is SNHLY and CDR2 is FYNNEI. CDR3 length: 16 amino acids. The CDR3 bases are TGTGCCAGCAGTGAAAACAGGCTTTATAGCAATCAGCCCCAGCATTTT. This gives the protein CASSENRLYSNQPQHF.

Only one count was recorded for this clonotype. The V and J genes are TRBV6-5 and TRBJ2-5, with D hard to call. The V end was cut by 1 base, the J end by 2 bases, with 11 bases between. CDR3 size: 15 residues. Germline V CDR1 and CDR2: MNHEY, SVGAGI. CDR3 nucleotide sequence: TGTGCCAGCAGTTACTTCCCTGCCGCTCAAGAGACCCAGTACTTC. As protein: CASSYFPAAQETQYF.

The chain carries TRBV6-7 and TRBJ2-4, with no clear D. The tail of the sequence fits TRBJ2-7 better, so the J call may be wrong. TRBV6-7 is designated an ORF whose function remains uncertain. The CDR3 runs to 13 residues. DNA for the CDR3: TGTGCCAGCAGTTTGGCAGTCCACCACGAGCAGTACTTC. This translates into CASSLAVHHEQYF.

This clonotype appeared a few times. The V and J genes are TRBV6-2 or TRBV6-3 and TRBJ2-7; D is unresolved. The CDR3 is made up of 13 amino acids. Germline values: CDR1 MNHEY, CDR2 SVGEGT. V was clipped by 4 bases and J by 0 bases, with 7 bases between them. The CDR3 DNA follows: TGTGCCAGCAGTTGGGGTCGCTCCTACGAGCAGTACTTC. It is translated as CASSWGRSYEQYF.

CDR3 sequence reads: CATGSPYEQYF. The CDR3 DNA follows: TGTGCGACAGGGTCCCCCTACGAGCAGTACTTC. V and J are TRBV4-2 and TRBJ2-7; TRBD1 matches at 7 bases. Germline V gene lookup returns CDR1 LGHNA and CDR2 YNFKEQ. This CDR3 is built from 11 residues.

The gene calls are TRBV6-6 and TRBJ1-1; D is possibly TRBD1 (5 bases). Germline V gives CDR1 MNHNY, CDR2 SVGAGI (reference sequence). The germline V and J ends were trimmed by 0 bases and 3 bases, with 14 bases remaining between them. The CDR3 consists of 16 residues. CDR3 sequence reads: CASSYSPRVGDTEAFF. DNA for the CDR3: TGTGCCAGCAGTTACTCACCCCGGGTGGGGGACACTGAAGCTTTCTTT.

This clonotype came up a few times. This rearrangement joins TRBV5-1 to TRBJ2-7; 9 nucleotides align to TRBD1. V lost 6 bases to trimming and J lost 1 base; unmatched junction nucleotides: 5. CDR3 length: 14 residues. Looked up from germline, CDR1 is SGHRS and CDR2 is YFSETQ. The CDR3 sequence: CASTRDRVSYEQYF. CDR3 DNA sequence: TGCGCCAGCACCCGGGACAGGGTTTCCTACGAGCAGTACTTC.

This clonotype was seen a single time. J is TRBJ2-1 and V is TRBV29-1, with D perhaps matching TRBD1 or TRBD2 (5 bases each). The CDR3 runs to 14 residues. Germline values: CDR1 SQVTM, CDR2 ANQGSEA. Trimming stripped 4 bases from V and 6 bases from J, with 16 bases between. Here the CDR3 reads CSVGDSGDLNEQFF. The CDR3 nucleotides read TGCAGCGTTGGAGACAGCGGAGACCTCAATGAGCAGTTCTTC.

The chain joins TRBV27 to TRBJ2-6; 9 bases line up with TRBD2. Germline V gene data show CDR1 as MNHEY and CDR2 as SMNVEV (reference sequence). With V trimmed by 8 bases and J by 13 bases, 21 bases remained unmatched. The CDR3 is 17 residues long. In DNA, the CDR3 is TGTGCCAGCCCCCCGGGCCAGGGGCTAGCGGGAATAGGGGTCCTGACTTTC. Translation gives CASPPGQGLAGIGVLTF.

The CDR3 nucleotides read TGTGCCAGCAGCCCTCCGGGACACGGTGAAAAACTGTTTTTT. Its translation is CASSPPGHGEKLFF. This sequence joins TRBV7-9 and TRBJ1-4, with D perhaps matching TRBD1 (6 bases). CDR3 length: 14 amino acids. V was trimmed by 5 bases and J by 7 bases, leaving 14 bases between them. Per the germline V gene, CDR1 is SEHNR and CDR2 is FQNEAQ (reference sequence).